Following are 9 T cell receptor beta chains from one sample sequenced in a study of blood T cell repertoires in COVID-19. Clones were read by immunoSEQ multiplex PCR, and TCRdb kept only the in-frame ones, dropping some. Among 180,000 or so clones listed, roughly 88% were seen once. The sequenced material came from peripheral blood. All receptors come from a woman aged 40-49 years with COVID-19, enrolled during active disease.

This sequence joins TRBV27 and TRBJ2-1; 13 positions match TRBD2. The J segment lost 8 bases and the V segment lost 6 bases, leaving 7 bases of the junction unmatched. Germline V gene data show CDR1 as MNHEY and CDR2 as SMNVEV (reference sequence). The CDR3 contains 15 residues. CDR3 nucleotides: TGTGCCAGCAGCCTCACTAGCGGGGGGGCGGATGAGCAGTTCTTC. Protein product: CASSLTSGGADEQFF.

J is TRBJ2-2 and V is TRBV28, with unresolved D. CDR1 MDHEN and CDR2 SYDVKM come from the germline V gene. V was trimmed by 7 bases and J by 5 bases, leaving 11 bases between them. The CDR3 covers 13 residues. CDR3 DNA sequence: TGTGCCAGCACCGCGAGTGGTACCGGGGAGCTGTTTTTT. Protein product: CASTASGTGELFF.

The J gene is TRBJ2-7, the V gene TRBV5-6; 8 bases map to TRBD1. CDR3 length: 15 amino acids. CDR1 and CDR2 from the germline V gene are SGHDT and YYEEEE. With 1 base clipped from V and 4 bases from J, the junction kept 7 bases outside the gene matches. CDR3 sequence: CASSLSGQGLYEQYF. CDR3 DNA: TGTGCCAGCAGCTTGAGTGGACAGGGCTTGTACGAGCAGTACTTC.

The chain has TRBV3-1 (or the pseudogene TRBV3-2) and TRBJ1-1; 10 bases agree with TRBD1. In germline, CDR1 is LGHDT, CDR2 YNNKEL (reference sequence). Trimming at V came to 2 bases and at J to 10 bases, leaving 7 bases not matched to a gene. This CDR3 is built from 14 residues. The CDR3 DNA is TGTGCCAGCAGCCAAACGACAGGGGGCCGTGGAGCTTTCTTT. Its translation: CASSQTTGGRGAFF.

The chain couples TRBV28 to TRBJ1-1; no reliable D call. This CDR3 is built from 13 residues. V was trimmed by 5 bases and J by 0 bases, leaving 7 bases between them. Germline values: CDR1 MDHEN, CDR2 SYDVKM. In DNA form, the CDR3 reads TGTGCCAGCAGTCTCCTCGTGAACACTGAAGCTTTCTTT. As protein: CASSLLVNTEAFF.

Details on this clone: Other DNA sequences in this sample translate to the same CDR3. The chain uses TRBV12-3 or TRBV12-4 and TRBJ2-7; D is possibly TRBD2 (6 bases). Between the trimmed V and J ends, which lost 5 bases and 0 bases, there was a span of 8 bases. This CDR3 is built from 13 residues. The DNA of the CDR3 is TGTGCCAGCAGTCGGGACTCCTCCTACGAGCAGTACTTC. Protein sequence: CASSRDSSYEQYF.

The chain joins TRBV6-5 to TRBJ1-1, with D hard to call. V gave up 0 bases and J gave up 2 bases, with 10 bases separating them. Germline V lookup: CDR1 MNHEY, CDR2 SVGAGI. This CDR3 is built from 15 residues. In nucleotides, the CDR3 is TGTGCCAGCAGTTACTCGACGGCAGGTAACACTGAAGCTTTCTTT. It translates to CASSYSTAGNTEAFF.

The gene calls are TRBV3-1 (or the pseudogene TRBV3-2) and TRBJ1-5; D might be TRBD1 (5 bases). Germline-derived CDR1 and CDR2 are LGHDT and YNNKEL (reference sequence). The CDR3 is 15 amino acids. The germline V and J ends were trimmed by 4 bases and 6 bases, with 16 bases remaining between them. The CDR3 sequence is CASSPYGGGSQPQHF. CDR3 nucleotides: TGTGCCAGCAGCCCGTATGGGGGGGGGTCTCAGCCCCAGCATTTT.

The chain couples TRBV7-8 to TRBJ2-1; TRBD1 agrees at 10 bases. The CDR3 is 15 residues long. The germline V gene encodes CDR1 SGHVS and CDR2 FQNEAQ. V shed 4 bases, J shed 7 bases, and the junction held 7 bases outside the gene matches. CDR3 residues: CASSSGTGVWNEQFF. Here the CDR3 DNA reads TGTGCCAGCAGCTCAGGGACAGGGGTGTGGAATGAGCAGTTCTTC.